The rows below give T cell receptor beta chains drawn from one sample of a study of metastatic and nonmetastatic thyroid tumors. From the PCR reads, TCRdb re-called clones with MiXCR. Among tens of thousands of clones, 9.5% to 15% were seen once, and the ten largest hold 7% to 10%. The sequencing sample was made of tumor tissue. The receptors derive from a female donor with papillary thyroid cancer or a benign thyroid nodule (not recorded which). Some clones in this sample may be carry-over from other donors' samples. Both conserved end residues are part of each CDR3. The D gene is left open where the match is weak. Only part of the rows carry a size: once, few, many, or a class if the clone is expanded.

D	V	size	J	length	DNA	CDR3
TRBD2	TRBV10-3	many	TRBJ2-3	16	TGTGCCATCAGTGAACCGACTAGCGGGGTGCCAGATACGCAGTATTTT	CAISEPTSGVPDTQYF
NA	TRBV12-3/TRBV12-4	NA	TRBJ2-7	17	TGTGCCAGCACCTCACAGAGGTCCTTAGCGGCCTCCTACGAGCAGTACTTC	CASTSQRSLAASYEQYF
NA	TRBV20-1	many	TRBJ2-7	14	TGCAGTGCTAGAGTTACCCCAAGCTCCTACGAGCAGTACTTC	CSARVTPSSYEQYF
NA	TRBV11-3	many	TRBJ1-1	15	TGTGCCAGCAGCTTAGGACAGGTCGGGAACACTGAAGCTTTCTTT	CASSLGQVGNTEAFF
TRBD1	TRBV2	many	TRBJ2-5	15	TGTGCCAGCAGTGAGAGGGACAGGGTCCAAGAGACCCAGTACTTC	CASSERDRVQETQYF
TRBD1	TRBV5-4	many	TRBJ1-5	14	TGTGCCAGCAGCAATACAGGGGAGGGCCAGCCCCAGCATTTT	CASSNTGEGQPQHF
TRBD2	TRBV13	many	TRBJ2-2	19	TGTGCCAGCAGCCCCGGGACTAGCGGGAGGTTCAGACGCACCGGGGAGCTGTTTTTT	CASSPGTSGRFRRTGELFF
NA	TRBV19	many	TRBJ1-1	12	TGTGCCAGTAGTCAGGAAATGAGAAAAGCTTTCTTT	CASSQEMRKAFF
NA	TRBV9	many	TRBJ2-2	16	TGTGCCAGCAGCGGACAGGTCACACCTTACACCGGGGAGCTGTTTTTT	CASSGQVTPYTGELFF
NA	TRBV5-1	NA	TRBJ2-3	15	TGCGCCAGCAGCTTACAGGGCCGACGCCCAGATACCCATTATTTT	CASSLQGRRPDTHYF
NA	TRBV9	many	TRBJ2-3	13	TGTGCCAGCAACATGGACGTCACAGATACGCAGTATTTT	CASNMDVTDTQYF
TRBD2	TRBV7-3	many	TRBJ2-5	16	TGTGCCAGCAGCCCTAATAGCGGGAGCTGGCAAGAGACCCAGTACTTC	CASSPNSGSWQETQYF
TRBD2	TRBV6-1	NA	TRBJ2-7	15	TGTTCCAGCAGTACCACTAGCGGGATCTTCTACGAGCAGTACTTC	CSSSTTSGIFYEQYF
TRBD1	TRBV2	NA	TRBJ2-7	17	TGTGCCAGCAGTGCTGCAGTTCCGGGACAGGACCCCTTGAAGCAGTACTTC	CASSAAVPGQDPLKQYF
NA	TRBV6-1	many	TRBJ1-6	14	TGTGCCAGCAGTGAAGGGGGCGAGGTTGCACCCCTCCACTTT	CASSEGGEVAPLHF
NA	TRBV11-1	many	TRBJ2-2	14	TGTGCCAGCAGCCCAGGCCCGTGGAGGGGGGAGCTGTTTTTT	CASSPGPWRGELFF
NA	TRBV19	few	TRBJ2-4	15	TGTGCCAGTAGTATGCAGGTCCTGACCAAAAACATTCAGTACTTC	CASSMQVLTKNIQYF
NA	TRBV7-3	many	TRBJ2-1	13	TGTGCCAGCAGCTTACGTGCTGACAATGAGCAGTTCTTC	CASSLRADNEQFF
NA	TRBV7-8	NA	TRBJ2-2	17	TGTGCCAGCAGCCCCCGGGACATACGAACCGGACGGGTGGAGCTGTTTTTT	CASSPRDIRTGRVELFF
NA	TRBV5-1	NA	TRBJ1-5	13	TGCGCCAGCAGAAGGAATCCAGAAGGGACCCAGCATTTT	CASRRNPEGTQHF
TRBD2	TRBV27	many	TRBJ2-2	17	TGTGCCAGCAAGGGACTAGCGGGAGGGCCGAGCACCGGGGAGCTGTTTTTT	CASKGLAGGPSTGELFF
NA	TRBV11-3	many	TRBJ2-7	15	TGTGCCAGCAGCTTAGAGGGGGAGGACGTCTACGAGCAGTACTTC	CASSLEGEDVYEQYF
NA	TRBV27	many	TRBJ2-7	12	TGTGCCAGCAGGTCAGGGGGGGTCGAGCAGTACTTC	CASRSGGVEQYF
NA	TRBV5-1	many	TRBJ2-2	12	TGCGCCAGCAGCTTGGTCCCCGGGGAGCTGTTTTTT	CASSLVPGELFF
TRBD1	TRBV6-1	many	TRBJ1-1	14	TGTGCCACAACCCCCAGGGGGGCTAACACTGAAGCTTTCTTT	CATTPRGANTEAFF
TRBD2	TRBV12-3/TRBV12-4	many	TRBJ2-1	17	TGTGCCAGCAGTTACCCGACTAGCGGGTGGCCCTACAATGAGCAGTTCTTC	CASSYPTSGWPYNEQFF
NA	TRBV6-6	NA	TRBJ1-5	14	TGTGCCAGCAGTTATGGCGCAGGGGTTCAGCCCCAGCATTTT	CASSYGAGVQPQHF
NA	TRBV6-1	NA	TRBJ2-6	15	TGTGCCAGCAGTGAAGGGGGCTCTGGGGCCAACTTCCTGACTTTC	CASSEGGSGANFLTF
NA	TRBV4-2	NA	TRBJ2-1	19	TGTGCCAGCAGCCAAGACTTGCGGGGCAGGGGGGGCGAGGGGAATGAGCAGTTCTTC	CASSQDLRGRGGEGNEQFF
NA	TRBV20-1	many	TRBJ1-5	16	TGCAGTGCTGGGAGCTCATTGGGGGGTAGCAATCAGCCCCAGCATTTT	CSAGSSLGGSNQPQHF
TRBD1	TRBV5-4	NA	TRBJ1-4	14	TGTGCCAGCAGCCTGGACAGGGGGCAGGAAAAACTGTTTTTT	CASSLDRGQEKLFF
NA	TRBV5-8	medium-sized	TRBJ2-4	16	TGTGCCAGCAGTCTGGACCCGGTCTTTGCCAAAAACATTCAGTACTTC	CASSLDPVFAKNIQYF
NA	TRBV9	many	TRBJ2-7	12	TGTGCCAGCGGGACCGGGGCCTACGAGCAGTACTTC	CASGTGAYEQYF
TRBD2	TRBV7-6	many	TRBJ2-6	20	TGTGCCAGCAGGGCTCGCCCGGGACTAGCGGAAACCTCTGGGGCCAACGTCCTGACTTTC	CASRARPGLAETSGANVLTF
NA	TRBV12-3/TRBV12-4	many	TRBJ2-3	13	TGTGCCAGCAGTGGCGGACACGCAGATACGCAGTATTTT	CASSGGHADTQYF
NA	TRBV28	many	TRBJ1-1	15	TGTGCCAGCAGACTGACGAGGACGATCGGTACTGAAGCTTTCTTT	CASRLTRTIGTEAFF
NA	TRBV7-6	many	TRBJ2-1	15	TGTGCCAGCAGCACCGCAGGGGGGCCTACTAGTGAGCAGTTCTTC	CASSTAGGPTSEQFF
NA	TRBV5-1	many	TRBJ2-1	17	TGCGCCAGCAGCTTGGTCCCGACTGCTAGCTCCTACAATGAGCAGTTCTTC	CASSLVPTASSYNEQFF
TRBD2	TRBV20-1	many	TRBJ2-6	18	TGCAGTGCTAGGACTAGCGGGAGGGTGAACTCTGGGGCCAACGTCCTGACTTTC	CSARTSGRVNSGANVLTF
TRBD1	TRBV30	NA	TRBJ2-7	13	TGTGCCTGGCGGGACAGCCAAGACTACGAGCAGTACTTC	CAWRDSQDYEQYF
TRBD1	TRBV28	many	TRBJ2-5	13	TGTGCCAGCAAAGGGGGCTGGGCAGAGACCCAGTACTTC	CASKGGWAETQYF
NA	TRBV9	many	TRBJ2-1	15	TGTGCCAGCAGCGTCCTAATTGGAGGCTACAGTGAGCAGTTCTTC	CASSVLIGGYSEQFF
NA	TRBV27	many	TRBJ2-1	13	TGTGCCAGCAGTTTTGGCGGGACGAATGAGCAGTTCTTC	CASSFGGTNEQFF
NA	TRBV5-1	NA	TRBJ2-5	13	TGTGCCAGCAGCCCCGACAGATCTGAGACCCAGTACTTC	CASSPDRSETQYF